This is a list of T cell receptor beta chains from one sample in a study of CD8 T cells in Susac syndrome. MiXCR was run by TCRdb on the immunoSEQ multiplex PCR reads, yielding one entry per CDR3 protein. The data hold about 52,000 distinct CDR3 sequences, with just over 90% observed a single time. The sample was CD8+ T cells from PBMCs. All receptors derive from a human donor with multiple sclerosis. CDR3s include the opening cysteine and the closing phenylalanine or tryptophan. The D gene is left open where the match is weak. Size tells how often a clone was seen (once, few, many) or the class of an expanded clone, and some rows leave it out.

v_call	d_call	j_call	clone_size	cdr3_aa
TRBV2	NA	TRBJ1-2	NA	CASVSGYGYTF
TRBV27	NA	TRBJ1-1	NA	CASSSGQNTEAFF
TRBV12-3/TRBV12-4	TRBD1	TRBJ2-7	once	CASSRGTGVYEQYF
TRBV7-2	TRBD2	TRBJ2-3	NA	CASSLEAGVADTQYF
TRBV2	NA	TRBJ1-5	NA	CASSEAPVFPDQPQHF
TRBV15	TRBD2	TRBJ2-2	NA	CATSPPPGGGFTGELFF
TRBV2	NA	TRBJ1-5	NA	CASRPTESNQPQHF
TRBV12-3/TRBV12-4	TRBD1	TRBJ1-2	once	CASSFFTGGLKYGYTF
TRBV19	NA	TRBJ2-7	once	CASRDRDSSYDQYF
TRBV7-8	TRBD1	TRBJ2-3	NA	CASSLVGQEGSSTDTQYF
TRBV2	TRBD1	TRBJ2-3	NA	CASSEGDRGTDTQYF
TRBV2	NA	TRBJ2-1	NA	CASSEGPNISNEQFF
TRBV4-2	NA	TRBJ1-4	NA	CASSQRTVGEKLFF
TRBV20-1	TRBD1	TRBJ1-1	NA	CSARDHSGRGTENTEAFF
TRBV30	NA	TRBJ2-4	NA	CAWSVGGRNIQYF
TRBV15	NA	TRBJ2-7	NA	CATSREGGSGSPYEQYF
TRBV18	TRBD1	TRBJ1-1	NA	CASSGTGPNSRNTEAFF
TRBV7-6	NA	TRBJ1-1	NA	CASNSPGEGIAFF
TRBV7-9	NA	TRBJ1-4	NA	CASSGRGGPNEKLFF